The rows below give T cell receptor beta chains drawn from one sample of a study of T-cell reconstitution after alpha-beta-depleted transplantation in children. TCRdb fed the PCR reads into MiXCR, producing one record per CDR3 protein. The sample contains some 300,000 distinct CDR3 sequences, 10% to 13% of which appear only once. Specimen: PBMCs from the stem cell graft donor, collected from the stem cell graft. The receptors were gathered from a human donor who donated a stem cell graft to a child with acute lymphoblastic leukemia. Both conserved end residues are part of each CDR3. Fields, in order: D gene, V gene, J gene, clone size, CDR3 DNA, CDR3 protein. A D gene is named only where the DNA matches it firmly. Clone size is given for some rows only: seen once, a few or many times, or a class if the clone is expanded.

.	TRBV29-1	TRBJ2-3	.	TGCAGCGTTGAATTCGGGTCAGATACGCAGTATTTT	CSVEFGSDTQYF
.	TRBV12-3/TRBV12-4	TRBJ2-1	many	TGTGCCAGCAGTTTAGGGACTGCGTACAATGAGCAGTTCTTC	CASSLGTAYNEQFF
TRBD2	TRBV11-3	TRBJ2-2	few	TGTGCCAGCAGCCAACCCTCATTAGCGGGAGGGCTCCTCCCGAACACCGGGGAGCTGTTTTTT	CASSQPSLAGGLLPNTGELFF
.	TRBV11-2	TRBJ1-5	.	TGTGCCAGCAGCCCCGTCACTGAGGGGGCCCAGCATTTT	CASSPVTEGAQHF
.	TRBV12-3/TRBV12-4	TRBJ2-7	.	TGTGCCAGCAGTCCGAGTGTAGGTGGGTGGACCTACGAGCAGTACTTC	CASSPSVGGWTYEQYF
.	TRBV5-1	TRBJ2-7	.	TGCGCCAGCAGCCCGGATTACGAGACCTACGAGCAGTACTTC	CASSPDYETYEQYF
.	TRBV20-1	TRBJ2-3	few	TGCAGTGCTAGAGTCGGTCGTGGTACATTGGACCCAGATACGCAGTATTTT	CSARVGRGTLDPDTQYF
.	TRBV7-2	TRBJ2-3	few	TGTGCCAGCAGCTTAAATTCCATGGGTGGGGAGGATACGCAGTATTTT	CASSLNSMGGEDTQYF
TRBD2	TRBV6-2/TRBV6-3	TRBJ2-1	.	TGTGCCAGCAGTTACTTTTCCCCCGGACTAGCGGGGCCGGGCTACAATGAGCAGTTCTTC	CASSYFSPGLAGPGYNEQFF
.	TRBV6-1	TRBJ2-1	.	TGTGCCAGCCACAGTCAAAATCCAGGGCCTGACTACAATGAGCAGTTCTTC	CASHSQNPGPDYNEQFF
TRBD2	TRBV7-2	TRBJ2-7	.	TGTGCCAGCAGCTTAGCGGCGGGAGCGAGCGAGCAGTACTTC	CASSLAAGASEQYF
TRBD1	TRBV15	TRBJ2-7	.	TGTGCCACCAGCAGAGATCGCATGACAGGGGCGACCGAGCAGTACTTC	CATSRDRMTGATEQYF
.	TRBV29-1	TRBJ1-1	.	TGCAGCGTTGCCGCAGGGCGAGACACTGAAGCTTTCTTT	CSVAAGRDTEAFF
TRBD1	TRBV19	TRBJ2-2	once	TGTGCCAGTAGTCTCCTACAGGGGGGATCGACCGGGGACCTGTTTTTT	CASSLLQGGSTGDLFF
.	TRBV6-2/TRBV6-3	TRBJ2-7	few	TGTGCCAGCAGTAACACGGCTACCTACGAGCAGTACTTC	CASSNTATYEQYF
.	TRBV12-3/TRBV12-4	TRBJ2-5	.	TGTGCCGTTCGTATTGCCCCTTGGGAGACCCAGTACTTC	CAVRIAPWETQYF
.	TRBV11-1	TRBJ2-2	.	TGTTCCAGCAGCTTCGGACAGAACACCGGGGAGCTGTTTTTT	CSSSFGQNTGELFF
TRBD2	TRBV12-3/TRBV12-4	TRBJ2-3	few	TGTGCCAGCAGTTCGCGTAGCGGGATGGATACGCAGTATTTT	CASSSRSGMDTQYF
TRBD1	TRBV20-1	TRBJ2-7	few	TGCAGTGTAAACAGGGGGCAACGGGAGCAGTACTTC	CSVNRGQREQYF
TRBD2	TRBV20-1	TRBJ2-7	.	TGCAGTGCTAGCCCTAGCGGGCCCTACGAGCAGTACTTC	CSASPSGPYEQYF
.	TRBV20-1	TRBJ2-2	few	TGCAGTGCTAGAGATCGGAGCACCCCCACCGGGGAGCTGTTTTTT	CSARDRSTPTGELFF
.	TRBV30	TRBJ2-7	many	TGTGCCTGGAACAAGGGTCACTACGAGCAGTACTTC	CAWNKGHYEQYF
TRBD1	TRBV7-9	TRBJ2-1	few	TGTGCCAGCAGCGGGTACAGGGGGCGTTCCTACAATGAGCAGTTCTTC	CASSGYRGRSYNEQFF
TRBD1	TRBV4-3	TRBJ1-6	many	TGCGCCAGCAGCCAGGTCGACAGGGAGAGTTCACCCCTCCACTTT	CASSQVDRESSPLHF
TRBD1	TRBV18	TRBJ1-6	.	TGTGCCAGCTCACTCGACAGGGTGCGTTCACCCCTCCACTTT	CASSLDRVRSPLHF
TRBD2	TRBV11-3	TRBJ2-3	few	TGTGCCAGCAGCTTTAAGGTGGAGAGCGGGAGGGCCACAGATACGCAGTATTTT	CASSFKVESGRATDTQYF
.	TRBV12-3/TRBV12-4	TRBJ1-1	.	TGTGCCAGCAGTTTAGGGCACAGCACTGAAGCTTTCTTT	CASSLGHSTEAFF
.	TRBV5-5	TRBJ2-7	.	TGTGCCAGCAGCTTGCCGGGTCTCGAGCAGTACTTC	CASSLPGLEQYF
.	TRBV7-6	TRBJ2-7	many	TGTGCCAGCAGCTTTGGCGAGTCCTACGAGCAGTACTTC	CASSFGESYEQYF
TRBD2	TRBV4-2	TRBJ2-1	few	TGTGCCAGCAGCCAAGAAGCGGGAGGGTTCTACAATGAGCAGTTCTTC	CASSQEAGGFYNEQFF
.	TRBV4-1	TRBJ2-3	few	TGCGCCAGCAGCCAAGGTCCACAGGGGACTTACACAGATACGCAGTATTTT	CASSQGPQGTYTDTQYF
.	TRBV6-2/TRBV6-3	TRBJ1-5	few	TGTGCCAGCAGTTATGGGGTCGTCAAGGGGCAGCCCCAGCATTTT	CASSYGVVKGQPQHF
.	TRBV28	TRBJ2-5	many	TGTGCCAGCAGTAGAGAAGAGACCCAGTACTTC	CASSREETQYF